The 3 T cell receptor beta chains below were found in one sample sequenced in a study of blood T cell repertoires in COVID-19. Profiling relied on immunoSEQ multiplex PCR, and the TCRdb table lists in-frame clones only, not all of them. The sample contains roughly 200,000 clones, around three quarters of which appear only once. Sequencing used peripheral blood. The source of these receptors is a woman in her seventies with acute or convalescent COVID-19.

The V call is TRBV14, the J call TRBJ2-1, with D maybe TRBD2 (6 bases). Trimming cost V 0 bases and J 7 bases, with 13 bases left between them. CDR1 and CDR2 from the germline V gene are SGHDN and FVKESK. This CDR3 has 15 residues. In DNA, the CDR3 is TGTGCCAGCAGCCAAGATATAGCGGCTGGGAATGAGCAGTTCTTC. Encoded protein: CASSQDIAAGNEQFF.

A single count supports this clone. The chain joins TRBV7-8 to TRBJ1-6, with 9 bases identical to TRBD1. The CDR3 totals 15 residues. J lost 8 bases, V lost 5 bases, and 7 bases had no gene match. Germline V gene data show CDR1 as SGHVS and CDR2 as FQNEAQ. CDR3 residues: CASSQGQGGHSPLHF. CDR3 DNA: TGTGCCAGCAGCCAGGGACAGGGTGGGCATTCACCCCTCCACTTT.

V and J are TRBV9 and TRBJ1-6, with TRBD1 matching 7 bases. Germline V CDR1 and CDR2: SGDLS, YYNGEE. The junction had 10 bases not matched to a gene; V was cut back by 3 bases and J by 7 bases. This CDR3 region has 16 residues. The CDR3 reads CASSAIAGTENSPLHF. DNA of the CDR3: TGTGCCAGCAGCGCAATTGCCGGGACAGAGAATTCACCCCTCCACTTT.